This T cell receptor beta chain was sequenced for a study of cytomegalovirus exposure and HLA in healthy donors. Study-level points and caveats: Trimming of TCR beta V- and J-genes showed a link, identified in a later analysis, to a missense DCLRE1C variant.

This clone was counted between two and nine times. Its specificity is not known. 13 Jbeta primers and 60 Vbeta primers were used for the PCR. The table came from immunoSEQ multiplex PCR; TCRdb's copy has only in-frame clones and leaves some out. The sample yields 150,000 or so clones, about 10% seen once. Germline CDR1 reads MNHEY; CDR2 reads SMNVEV (reference sequence). V shed 5 bases, J shed 3 bases, and the junction held 12 bases outside the gene matches. The CDR3 loop spans 16 amino acids. This TCR was recovered from a man aged 45-65 years in good health and CMV-seronegative. The material sequenced was PBMCs. The V call is TRBV27, the J call TRBJ1-2; 7 positions agree with TRBD1. The CDR3 nucleotides read TGTGCCAGCAGTCCCAGAACAGGGGTTGGGGACTATGGCTACACCTTC. Translating it yields CASSPRTGVGDYGYTF.